Listed below are T cell receptor beta chains from one sample, sequenced in a study of T cell responses to AZD1222 COVID-19 vaccine. The table came from immunoSEQ multiplex PCR; TCRdb's copy has only in-frame clones and leaves some out. The repertoire holds 75,000 to 90,000 clones, with around 73% as singletons. Sequencing was performed on peripheral blood, taken on day 0 of AZD1222 vaccination. The origin of the receptors is an adult in good health. CDR3s leave out the opening cysteine and the closing phenylalanine or tryptophan.

TRBV27,TRBJ2-5,ASRRQGTGGTQY
TRBV18,TRBJ1-2,ASSPGQGGHGYT
TRBV5-4,TRBJ1-1,ASSWGGLNTEAF
TRBV4-3,TRBJ1-1,ASSQDWWVWDRGRVNTEAF
TRBV28,TRBJ1-4,ASSLTGYGEKLF
TRBV10-3,TRBJ1-2,AISDRTFNYGYT
TRBV5-1,TRBJ2-5,ASSLGPSGIQETQY
TRBV6-1,TRBJ1-6,ASSDRRHPSSYNSPLH
TRBV20-1,TRBJ1-1,SASRGNTEAF
TRBV5-6,TRBJ1-6,ASSFRGISPLH
TRBV7-2,TRBJ2-2,ASSLLNTGELF
TRBV6-5,TRBJ2-1,ASSPGTSAYNEQF
TRBV2,TRBJ2-3,ASRYQAYGTDTQY
TRBV14,TRBJ2-5,ASSYGTFRETQY